The 25 T cell receptor beta chains given below trace back to one sample, sequenced in a study of control samples from healthy donors and cancer patients. This table comes from immunoSEQ multiplex PCR, and its TCRdb copy is limited to in-frame clones, with some not included. In the table there are 390,000 or so clones, about nine tenths of which are singletons. The sample taken for sequencing was PBMCs. These receptors came from a man between 40 and 49 years old with head and neck cancer.

With regard to this clone: An end of the junction differs from the germline gene, which may be a read error. This chain links TRBV7-7 with TRBJ2-1; TRBD1 might be the D (5 bases). Germline CDR1 and CDR2: SSHAT and FNYEAQ (reference sequence). The CDR3 extends over 13 amino acids. In nucleotides, the CDR3 is TGTGCTAGCAGCTCTCGACAGTTCAATGAGCAGTTCTTC. Protein sequence: CASSSRQFNEQFF. Complete variable domain (other parts from reference TRBV7-7 and TRBJ2-1): GAGVSQSPRYKVTKRGQDVTLRCDPISSHATLYWYQQALGQGPEFLTYFNYEAQPDKSGLPSDRFSAERPEGSISTLTIQRTEQRDSAMYRCASSSRQFNEQFFGPGTRLTVL.

The chain employs TRBV30 and TRBJ2-7, with D perhaps assigned TRBD1 or TRBD2 (6 bases each). This CDR3 has 14 residues. The germline V gene has CDR1 GTSNPN and CDR2 SVGIG (reference sequence). The ends were cut back, 0 bases at V and 4 bases at J, with 13 bases in the middle. The CDR3 loop reads CAWSVGGPGYEQYF. CDR3 DNA: TGTGCCTGGAGTGTAGGGGGGCCAGGTTACGAGCAGTACTTC. The whole variable domain, filled in from reference TRBV30 and TRBJ2-7, reads SQTIHQWPATLVQPVGSPLSLECTVEGTSNPNLYWYRQAAGRGLQLLFYSVGIGQISSEVPQNLSASRPQDRQFILSSKKLLLSDSGFYLCAWSVGGPGYEQYFGPGTRLTVT.

The J gene is TRBJ2-2, the V gene TRBV9; possibly TRBD1 or TRBD2 for D (6 bases each). The germline gives CDR1 SGDLS, CDR2 YYNGEE. Trimming left V 3 bases short and J 2 bases short, with 11 bases between. The CDR3 extends over 15 amino acids. The CDR3: CASSGGAGNTGELFF. As DNA, the CDR3 is TGTGCCAGCAGCGGGGGGGCCGGTAACACCGGGGAGCTGTTTTTT. The full variable domain, rest sourced from reference TRBV9 and TRBJ2-2, is DSGVTQTPKHLITATGQRVTLRCSPRSGDLSVYWYQQSLDQGLQFLIQYYNGEERAKGNILERFSAQQFPDLHSELNLSSLELGDSALYFCASSGGAGNTGELFFGEGSRLTVL.

The rearrangement links TRBV11-2 to TRBJ2-1; the D gene is possibly TRBD2 (6 bases). This CDR3 has 15 residues. Trimming left V 4 bases short and J 0 bases short, with 10 bases between. The germline gives CDR1 SGHAT, CDR2 FQNNGV. CDR3 sequence (DNA): TGTGCCAGCAGCTCAGCGGGTAACTCCTACAATGAGCAGTTCTTC. This codes for CASSSAGNSYNEQFF.

This clone was observed once. This chain links TRBV28 with TRBJ2-1; D is uncertain. Germline V gene lookup returns CDR1 MDHEN and CDR2 SYDVKM. This CDR3 is built from 13 residues. V dropped 3 bases and J dropped 5 bases, with 8 bases sitting between them. The CDR3 nucleotides read TGTGCCAGCAGTTTTGGCAGAGACAATGAGCAGTTCTTC. It translates to CASSFGRDNEQFF.

V is TRBV2 and J is TRBJ2-7, with TRBD1 matching over 12 bases. Germline V lookup: CDR1 SNHLY, CDR2 FYNNEI. There are 14 residues in the CDR3. J lost 6 bases, V lost 10 bases, and 10 bases had no gene match. CDR3 sequence (DNA): TGTGCCACCTCCCCGGGACAGGGGGCAGGCGAGCAGTACTTC. Its translation is CATSPGQGAGEQYF.

This clone was observed a single time. The J gene is TRBJ1-2, the V gene TRBV9; perhaps TRBD1 as D (5 bases). The CDR3 sequence is 15 residues long. V lost 0 bases to trimming and J lost 8 bases, with 17 bases between them. Germline assignment: CDR1 SGDLS and CDR2 YYNGEE. The CDR3 spells CASSVGTGRVKGYTF. In nucleotides, the CDR3 is TGTGCCAGCAGCGTAGGTACAGGAAGAGTTAAGGGCTACACCTTC.

The rearrangement joins TRBV29-1 to TRBJ1-2, with 9 bases lining up with TRBD1. The CDR3 is 16 amino acids. CDR1 SQVTM and CDR2 ANQGSEA come from the germline V gene. V shed 3 bases, J shed 4 bases, and the junction held 12 bases outside the gene matches. The CDR3: CSVDGVNRGRGYGYTF. The DNA of the CDR3 is TGCAGCGTTGATGGGGTGAACAGGGGGCGCGGCTATGGCTACACCTTC. The full variable domain, completed using reference TRBV29-1 and TRBJ1-2, is SAVISQKPSRDICQRGTSLTIQCQVDSQVTMMFWYRQQPGQSLTLIATANQGSEATYESGFVIDKFPISRPNLTFSTLTVSNMSPEDSSIYLCSVDGVNRGRGYGYTFGSGTRLTVV.

The chain recombines TRBV28 with TRBJ2-7; D is undetermined. This CDR3 region has 11 residues. With 6 bases removed from V and 4 bases from J, the gap between germline ends came to 7 bases. Looked up from germline, CDR1 is MDHEN and CDR2 is SYDVKM. Written as DNA, the CDR3 is TGTGCCAGCAGCCAAAAATACGAGCAGTACTTC. Protein sequence: CASSQKYEQYF.

This clone has a handful of counts. This sequence joins TRBV5-1 and TRBJ2-2; weak D call: TRBD1 (6 bases). V shed 3 bases and J shed 7 bases, with 13 bases lying between them. This CDR3 is built from 14 residues. Germline V gives CDR1 SGHRS, CDR2 YFSETQ. CDR3 sequence: CASSSGQRVGELFF. For the CDR3, the DNA is TGCGCCAGCAGCTCGGGACAAAGGGTCGGGGAGCTGTTTTTT.

The CDR3 loop is CASSVRGAEAFF. CDR3 bases: TGTGCCAGCAGCGTCAGGGGTGCTGAAGCTTTCTTT. This chain connects TRBV11-3 to TRBJ1-1, with a possible D match to TRBD1 (6 bases). Trimming took off 5 bases at V and 6 bases at J, with 10 bases between the two ends. This CDR3 spans 12 amino acids. From germline, CDR1 is SGHNT and CDR2 YENEEA.

The chain carries TRBV7-8 and TRBJ2-7; D is uncertain. Trimming took off 0 bases at V and 1 base at J, with 7 bases between the two ends. CDR3 length: 14 amino acids. CDR1 SGHVS and CDR2 FQNEAQ come from the germline V gene. The CDR3 loop reads CASSLAARSYEQYF. CDR3 in DNA: TGTGCCAGCAGCTTAGCAGCCAGGTCCTACGAGCAGTACTTC.

This chain uses TRBV6-2 or TRBV6-3 with TRBJ1-4, with D tentatively TRBD1 (6 bases). The V gene lost 2 bases and the J gene lost 8 bases, with 15 bases spanning the gap. Looked up from germline, CDR1 is MNHEY and CDR2 is SVGEGT. This CDR3 is built from 15 residues. The CDR3 sequence is CASSYSGGHGEKLFF. CDR3 in DNA: TGTGCCAGCAGTTACAGCGGGGGCCACGGCGAAAAACTGTTTTTT.

This chain uses TRBV19 with TRBJ1-2; TRBD1 aligns across 12 bases. The CDR3 has 14 residues. Germline values: CDR1 LNHDA, CDR2 SQIVND (reference sequence). V shed 6 bases, J shed 6 bases, and the junction held 5 bases outside the gene matches. This CDR3 is CASRGTGGRDGYTF. The CDR3 DNA reads TGTGCCAGTAGGGGGACAGGGGGCAGGGATGGCTACACCTTC.

The chain carries TRBV7-2 and TRBJ2-2; D is unresolved. Germline CDR1 is SGHTA and CDR2 is FQGNSA. Trimming cost V 2 bases and J 3 bases, with 10 bases left between them. The CDR3 runs 15 residues. The CDR3 is CASSLRVGYTGELFF. The DNA of the CDR3 is TGTGCCAGCAGCTTAAGGGTTGGCTACACCGGGGAGCTGTTTTTT.

This chain connects TRBV6-5 to TRBJ1-2, with D possibly TRBD1 on 5 matching bases. There are 15 residues in the CDR3. CDR1 is MNHEY and CDR2 is SVGAGI in the germline V gene. V was pared by 2 bases and J by 7 bases, with 17 bases between. The CDR3 region has the DNA TGTGCCAGCAGTTACGCCCAGGGTTCAAGGAGTGGCTACACCTTC. Translated: CASSYAQGSRSGYTF.

V is TRBV9 and J is TRBJ2-2; D is uncertain. CDR3 size: 12 residues. Trimming pared 0 bases from V and 10 bases from J, leaving 7 bases between. Germline CDR1 reads SGDLS; CDR2 reads YYNGEE. In nucleotides, the CDR3 is TGTGCCAGCAGCGTAGATGGTATGGAGCTGTTTTTT. This sequence encodes CASSVDGMELFF.

This chain uses TRBV10-2 with TRBJ1-6, with TRBD1 as a possible D gene (6 bases). Per the germline V gene, CDR1 is WSHSY and CDR2 is SAAADI. This CDR3 is built from 17 residues. The V gene lost 6 bases and the J gene lost 7 bases, with 22 bases spanning the gap. The CDR3 region is CASREKNTGFSNSPLHF. The CDR3 bases are TGCGCCAGCAGAGAGAAAAACACAGGGTTTTCGAATTCACCCCTCCACTTT.

The chain is built from TRBV18 and TRBJ2-2; possibly TRBD1 or TRBD2 for D (5 bases each). V lost 0 bases, J lost 2 bases, and 10 bases lay in between. Germline CDR1 is KGHSH and CDR2 is LQKENI. The CDR3 extends over 16 amino acids. The CDR3 loop is CASSPPTGPNTGELFF. The CDR3 nucleotides are TGTGCCAGCTCACCACCGACGGGGCCCAACACCGGGGAGCTGTTTTTT.

This clone turned up a few times. The CDR3 region is CASSGGNNQPQHF. CDR3 nucleotide sequence: TGTGCCAGCAGCGGGGGGAACAATCAGCCCCAGCATTTT. V usage is TRBV12-3 or TRBV12-4 and J usage is TRBJ1-5, with a possible D match to TRBD1 (5 bases). V was pared by 6 bases and J by 3 bases, with 9 bases between. This CDR3 region has 13 residues.

This chain uses TRBV9 with TRBJ2-7; 7 nucleotides line up with TRBD1. CDR1 is SGDLS and CDR2 is YYNGEE in the germline V gene. This CDR3 has 13 amino acids. V lost 0 bases to trimming and J lost 6 bases; unmatched junction nucleotides: 3. The CDR3 sequence: CASSVGDSSEQYF. As DNA, the CDR3 is TGTGCCAGCAGCGTAGGGGACAGTTCCGAGCAGTACTTC.

This chain joins TRBV6-2 or TRBV6-3 and TRBJ1-1; D possibly corresponds to TRBD1 (6 bases). V was trimmed by 3 bases and J by 3 bases, leaving 14 bases between them. The CDR3 spans 15 residues. CDR1 and CDR2 (germline): MNHEY, SVGEGT. CDR3 region: CASSYSGRGHTEAFF. The CDR3 region has the DNA TGTGCCAGCAGTTATAGTGGCAGGGGACACACTGAAGCTTTCTTT.

This clone has only a few counts. This chain uses TRBV11-2 with TRBJ2-6, with a possible D match to TRBD2 (5 bases). CDR1 and CDR2 from the germline V gene are SGHAT and FQNNGV. The CDR3 runs to 15 residues. V was pared by 5 bases and J by 0 bases, with 8 bases between. DNA for the CDR3: TGTGCCAGCAGCGCGGGTTCCTCTGGGGCCAACGTCCTGACTTTC. Its protein product is CASSAGSSGANVLTF.

V usage is TRBV5-8 and J usage is TRBJ1-1; weak D call: TRBD1 (6 bases). Trimming left V 5 bases short and J 11 bases short, with 16 bases between. This CDR3 has 12 amino acids. Germline V CDR1 and CDR2: SGHTS, YDEGEE. The CDR3 region is CASRPRGGWAFF. In DNA form, the CDR3 reads TGTGCCAGCAGGCCAAGGGGGGGGTGGGCTTTCTTT.

J is TRBJ1-6 and V is TRBV6-2 or TRBV6-3; tentatively, D is TRBD1 (5 bases). Germline CDR1 MNHEY, CDR2 SVGEGT. This CDR3 region has 15 residues. V lost 2 bases and J lost 3, with 8 bases in between. The CDR3 is CASSYSQGYNSPLHF. DNA of the CDR3: TGTGCCAGCAGTTACAGCCAGGGCTATAATTCACCCCTCCACTTT.